The 5 T cell receptor beta chains below were found in one sample sequenced in a study of CD4 T cell repertoires in COVID-19. Sequencing used immunoSEQ multiplex PCR; TCRdb keeps in-frame clones, though not all of them. The table has tens of thousands of clones, around 86% seen once. No culture step preceded sequencing of the ex vivo isolated memory T cells. Sample: central memory CD4+ T cells from blood, taken before the COVID-19 pandemic. These receptors all come from a human donor who had COVID-19.

The count of this clone is one. The gene calls are TRBV29-1 and TRBJ1-1; D may be TRBD1 (6 bases). The CDR3 extends over 17 amino acids. V shed 7 bases and J shed 1 base, with 25 bases lying between them. Germline lookup yields CDR1 SQVTM and CDR2 ANQGSEA. DNA for the CDR3: TGCAGCGCCCGGAGTTACACAGGGAAGGGGAAGAACACTGAAGCTTTCTTT. Its translation: CSARSYTGKGKNTEAFF.

The chain is built from TRBV28 and TRBJ2-7; D is ambiguous. CDR1 is MDHEN and CDR2 is SYDVKM in the germline V gene. CDR3 length equals 11 residues. V was trimmed by 4 bases and J by 6 bases, leaving 7 bases between them. The CDR3 DNA reads TGTGCCAGCAGTTCCGCGGCCGAGCAGTACTTC. This gives the protein CASSSAAEQYF.

This chain connects TRBV5-1 to TRBJ2-2; D is unclear. V shed 8 bases and J shed 7 bases, with 18 bases lying between them. The length of the CDR3 is 14 residues. Per the germline V gene, CDR1 is SGHRS and CDR2 is YFSETQ. CDR3 in amino acids: CASRVLFDDGELFF. The DNA of the CDR3 is TGCGCCAGTCGGGTCCTATTTGATGACGGGGAGCTGTTTTTT. Full variable domain (remainder filled in from reference TRBV5-1 and TRBJ2-2): KAGVTQTPRYLIKTRGQQVTLSCSPISGHRSVSWYQQTPGQGLQFLFEYFSETQRNKGNFPGRFSGRQFSNSRSEMNVSTLELGDSALYLCASRVLFDDGELFFGEGSRLTVL.

This clone was counted between two and nine times. The chain has TRBV6-5 and TRBJ2-1; D remains unclear. Germline CDR1 is MNHEY and CDR2 is SVGAGI. The CDR3 spans 11 residues. V lost 1 base and J lost 7, with 2 bases in between. The CDR3 sequence: CASSYLNEQFF. The CDR3 DNA sequence: TGTGCCAGCAGTTACTTAAATGAGCAGTTCTTC.

This chain joins TRBV27 and TRBJ1-2; 9 positions agree with TRBD1. Germline-derived CDR1 and CDR2 are MNHEY and SMNVEV (reference sequence). Trimming took 5 bases from V and 7 from J; bases not matched to a gene: 14. This CDR3 is 16 amino acids long. The CDR3 protein is CASSPLGLGTGIGYTF. In DNA form, the CDR3 reads TGTGCCAGCAGTCCCCTTGGCTTGGGGACAGGGATTGGCTACACCTTC.